The sequence of this T cell receptor (beta chain) was determined in a study of T cell responses to AZD1222 COVID-19 vaccine. Notes on the study in general: Elevations in Spike-specific TCR breadth and depth followed administration of two AZD1222 doses. Per reports, nearly half of all spike-specific TCRs target regions that are unmutated in variants. Seropositive AZD1222 recipients at baseline numbered only 6 or 7. The donor group comprised mostly white British people and more females; the analysis possibly underestimated clonal diversity.

This clone was counted once. Antigen specificity is unknown. Produced via immunoSEQ multiplex PCR; TCRdb's table is partial and in-frame only. The sample has hundreds of thousands of clones, about 93% seen once. Sequenced material: peripheral blood, taken on day 0 of MenACWY control vaccination. The receptor's source is an adult in good health.

The CDR3 nucleotides read TGCAGTGCTAGTGTCCAGAATGGGCCCCAGCATTTT. This codes for CSASVQNGPQHF. The chain employs TRBV20-1 and TRBJ1-5; D not certain. The CDR3 loop spans 12 amino acids. Between the trimmed V and J ends, which lost 3 bases and 9 bases, there was a span of 12 bases. Germline CDR1 reads DFQATT; CDR2 reads SNEGSKA (reference sequence).